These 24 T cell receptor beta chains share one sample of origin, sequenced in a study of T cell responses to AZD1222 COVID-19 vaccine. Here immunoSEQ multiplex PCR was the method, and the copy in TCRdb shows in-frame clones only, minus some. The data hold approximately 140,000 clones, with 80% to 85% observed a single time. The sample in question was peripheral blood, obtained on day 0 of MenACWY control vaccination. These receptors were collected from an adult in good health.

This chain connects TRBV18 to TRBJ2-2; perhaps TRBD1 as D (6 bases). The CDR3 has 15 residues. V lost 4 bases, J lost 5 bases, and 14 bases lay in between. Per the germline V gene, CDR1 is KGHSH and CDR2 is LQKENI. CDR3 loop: CASSRYVQGTGELFF. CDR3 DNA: TGTGCCAGCTCACGCTATGTTCAGGGGACCGGGGAGCTGTTTTTT. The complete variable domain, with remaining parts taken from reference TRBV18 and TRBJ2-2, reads NAGVMQNPRHLVRRRGQEARLRCSPMKGHSHVYWYRQLPEEGLKFMVYLQKENIIDESGMPKERFSAEFPKEGPSILRIQQVVRGDSAAYFCASSRYVQGTGELFFGEGSRLTVL.

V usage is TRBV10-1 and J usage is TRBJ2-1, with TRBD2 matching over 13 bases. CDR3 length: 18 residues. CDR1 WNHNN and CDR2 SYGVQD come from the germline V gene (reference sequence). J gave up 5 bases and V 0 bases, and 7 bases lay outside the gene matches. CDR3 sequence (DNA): TGCGCCAGCAGTGAGTCGGGGGTAGGACTAGCGGGGGACAATGAGCAGTTCTTC. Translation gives CASSESGVGLAGDNEQFF.

The CDR3 reads CASSLPSGANTEAFF. The CDR3 DNA reads TGTGCCAGCTCACTCCCCTCGGGGGCGAACACTGAAGCTTTCTTT. This chain joins TRBV18 and TRBJ1-1; perhaps TRBD1 as D (6 bases). This CDR3 comprises 15 residues. Trimming left V 4 bases short and J 1 base short, with 13 bases between. Germline values: CDR1 KGHSH, CDR2 LQKENI.

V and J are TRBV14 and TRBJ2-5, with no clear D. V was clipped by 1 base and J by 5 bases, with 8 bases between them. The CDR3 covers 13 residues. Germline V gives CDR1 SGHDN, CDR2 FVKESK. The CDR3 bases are TGTGCCAGCAGCCAAGGGGTGATTGAGACCCAGTACTTC. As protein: CASSQGVIETQYF.

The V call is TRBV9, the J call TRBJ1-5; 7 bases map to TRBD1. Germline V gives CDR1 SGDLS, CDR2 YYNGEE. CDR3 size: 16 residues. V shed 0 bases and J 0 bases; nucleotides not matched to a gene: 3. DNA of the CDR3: TGTGCCAGCAGCGTAGCGGACAGGTATAGCAATCAGCCCCAGCATTTT. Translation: CASSVADRYSNQPQHF. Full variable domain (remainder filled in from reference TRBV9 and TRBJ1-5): DSGVTQTPKHLITATGQRVTLRCSPRSGDLSVYWYQQSLDQGLQFLIQYYNGEERAKGNILERFSAQQFPDLHSELNLSSLELGDSALYFCASSVADRYSNQPQHFGDGTRLSIL.

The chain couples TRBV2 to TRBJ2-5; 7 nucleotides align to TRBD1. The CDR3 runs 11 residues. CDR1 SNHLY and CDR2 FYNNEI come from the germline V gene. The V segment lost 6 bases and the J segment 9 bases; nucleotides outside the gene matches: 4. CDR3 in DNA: TGTGCCAGCAGAGCTACAGGGGCCCAGTACTTC. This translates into CASRATGAQYF.

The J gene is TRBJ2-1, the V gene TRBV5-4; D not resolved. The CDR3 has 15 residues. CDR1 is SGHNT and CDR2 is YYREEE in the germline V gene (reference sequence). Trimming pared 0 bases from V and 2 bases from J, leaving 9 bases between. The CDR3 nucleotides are TGTGCCAGCAGCTTGGCGGACGGCCCCTACAATGAGCAGTTCTTC. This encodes CASSLADGPYNEQFF.

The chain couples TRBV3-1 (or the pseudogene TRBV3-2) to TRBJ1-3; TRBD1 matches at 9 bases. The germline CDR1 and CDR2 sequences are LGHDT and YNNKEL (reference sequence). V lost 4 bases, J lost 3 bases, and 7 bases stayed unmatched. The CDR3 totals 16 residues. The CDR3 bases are TGTGCCAGCAGCCGGACAGGGGTGAGAAATGGAAACACCATATATTTT. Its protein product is CASSRTGVRNGNTIYF.

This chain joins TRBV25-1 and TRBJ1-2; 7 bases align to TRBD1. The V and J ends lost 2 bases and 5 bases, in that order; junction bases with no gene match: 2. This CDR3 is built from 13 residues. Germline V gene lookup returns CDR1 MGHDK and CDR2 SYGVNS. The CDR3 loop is CASSEQGVYGYTF. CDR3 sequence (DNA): TGTGCCAGCAGTGAACAGGGGGTATATGGCTACACCTTC.

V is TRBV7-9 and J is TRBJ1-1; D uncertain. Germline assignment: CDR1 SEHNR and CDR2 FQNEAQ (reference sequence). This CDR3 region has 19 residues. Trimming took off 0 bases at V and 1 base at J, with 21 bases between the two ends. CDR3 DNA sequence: TGTGCCAGCAGCTTAGCAACCTTTACCTCGGACGCGCCGAACACTGAAGCTTTCTTT. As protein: CASSLATFTSDAPNTEAFF.

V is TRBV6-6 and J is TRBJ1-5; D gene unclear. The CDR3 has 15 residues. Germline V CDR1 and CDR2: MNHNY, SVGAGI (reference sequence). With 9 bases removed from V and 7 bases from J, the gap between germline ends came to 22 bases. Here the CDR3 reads CASHRGVGSRQPQHF. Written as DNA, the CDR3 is TGTGCCAGTCATCGTGGGGTAGGGTCTAGGCAGCCCCAGCATTTT.

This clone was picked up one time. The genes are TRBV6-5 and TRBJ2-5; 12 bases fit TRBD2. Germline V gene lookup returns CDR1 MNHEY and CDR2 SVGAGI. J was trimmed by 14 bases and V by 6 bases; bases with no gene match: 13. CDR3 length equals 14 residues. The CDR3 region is CASRGGLAGNSRYF. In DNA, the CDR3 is TGTGCCAGCAGGGGTGGACTAGCGGGGAACTCCCGATACTTC.

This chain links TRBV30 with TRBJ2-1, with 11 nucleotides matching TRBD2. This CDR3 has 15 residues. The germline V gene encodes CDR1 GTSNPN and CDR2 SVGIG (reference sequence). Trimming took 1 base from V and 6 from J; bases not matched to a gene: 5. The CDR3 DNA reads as TGTGCCTGGAGTGAGACTAGCGGGGCGGCCAATGAGCAGTTCTTC. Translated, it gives CAWSETSGAANEQFF.

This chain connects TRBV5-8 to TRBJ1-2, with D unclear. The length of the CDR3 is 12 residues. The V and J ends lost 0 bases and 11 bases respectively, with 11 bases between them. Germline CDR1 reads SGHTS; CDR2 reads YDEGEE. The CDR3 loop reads CASSLEAGPYTF. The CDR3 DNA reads TGTGCCAGCAGCTTGGAGGCAGGCCCATACACCTTC.

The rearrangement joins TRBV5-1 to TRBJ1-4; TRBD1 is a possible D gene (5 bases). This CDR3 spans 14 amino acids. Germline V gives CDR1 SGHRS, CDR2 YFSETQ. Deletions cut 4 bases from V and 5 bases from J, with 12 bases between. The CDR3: CASSPRQTNEKLFF. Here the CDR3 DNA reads TGCGCCAGCAGCCCGCGACAGACAAATGAAAAACTGTTTTTT.

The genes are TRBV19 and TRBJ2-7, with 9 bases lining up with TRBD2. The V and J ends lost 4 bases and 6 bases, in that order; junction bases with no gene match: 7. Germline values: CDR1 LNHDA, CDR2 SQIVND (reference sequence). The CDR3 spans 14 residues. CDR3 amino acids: CASSTPTSGAEQYF. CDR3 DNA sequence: TGTGCCAGTAGTACCCCGACTAGCGGAGCCGAGCAGTACTTC.

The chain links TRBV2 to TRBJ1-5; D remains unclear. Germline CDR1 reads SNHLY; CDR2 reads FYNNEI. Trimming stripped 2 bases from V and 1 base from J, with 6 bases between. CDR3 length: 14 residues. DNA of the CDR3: TGTGCCAGCAGTGAATTCAGGAGCAATCAGCCCCAGCATTTT. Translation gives CASSEFRSNQPQHF. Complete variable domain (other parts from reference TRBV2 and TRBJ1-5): EPEVTQTPSHQVTQMGQEVILRCVPISNHLYFYWYRQILGQKVEFLVSFYNNEISEKSEIFDDQFSVERPDGSNFTLKIRSTKLEDSAMYFCASSEFRSNQPQHFGDGTRLSIL.

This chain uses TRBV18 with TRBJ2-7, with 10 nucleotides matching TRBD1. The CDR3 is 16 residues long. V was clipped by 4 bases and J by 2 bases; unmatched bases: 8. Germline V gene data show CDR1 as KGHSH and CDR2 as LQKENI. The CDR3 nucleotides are TGTGCCAGCTCACGGAATACCGGGACAGGGGCCTACGAGCAGTACTTC. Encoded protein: CASSRNTGTGAYEQYF.

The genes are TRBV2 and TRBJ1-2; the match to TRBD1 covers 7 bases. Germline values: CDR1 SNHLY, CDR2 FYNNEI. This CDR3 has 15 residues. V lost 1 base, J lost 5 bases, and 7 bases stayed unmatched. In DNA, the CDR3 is TGTGCCAGCAGTGAAGGCTGGCAGGGGGATTATGGCTACACCTTC. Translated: CASSEGWQGDYGYTF.

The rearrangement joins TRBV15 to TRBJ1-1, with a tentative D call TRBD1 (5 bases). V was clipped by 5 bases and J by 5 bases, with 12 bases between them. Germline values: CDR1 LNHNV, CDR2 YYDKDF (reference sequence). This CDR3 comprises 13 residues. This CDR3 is CATSWTLRTEAFF. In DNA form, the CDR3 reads TGTGCCACCAGCTGGACACTTAGGACTGAAGCTTTCTTT. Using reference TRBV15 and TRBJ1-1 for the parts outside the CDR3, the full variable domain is DAMVIQNPRYQVTQFGKPVTLSCSQTLNHNVMYWYQQKSSQAPKLLFHYYDKDFNNEADTPDNFQSRRPNTSFCFLDIRSPGLGDTAMYLCATSWTLRTEAFFGQGTRLTVV.

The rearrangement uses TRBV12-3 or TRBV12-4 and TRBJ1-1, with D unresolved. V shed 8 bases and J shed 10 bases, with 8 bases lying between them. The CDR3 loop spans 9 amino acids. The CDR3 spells CASGGGAFF. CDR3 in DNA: TGTGCCAGCGGTGGAGGAGCTTTCTTT.

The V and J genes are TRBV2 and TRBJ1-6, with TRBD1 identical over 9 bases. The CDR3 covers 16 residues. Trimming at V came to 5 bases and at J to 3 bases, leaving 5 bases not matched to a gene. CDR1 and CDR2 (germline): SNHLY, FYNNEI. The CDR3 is CASSPTGGLYNSPLHF. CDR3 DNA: TGTGCCAGCAGTCCGACAGGGGGACTCTATAATTCACCCCTCCACTTT.

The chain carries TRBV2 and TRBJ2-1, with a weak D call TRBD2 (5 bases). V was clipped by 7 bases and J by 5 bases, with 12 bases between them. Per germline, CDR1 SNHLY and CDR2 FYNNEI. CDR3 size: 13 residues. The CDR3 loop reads CASKDWGDNEQFF. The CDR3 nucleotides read TGTGCCAGCAAGGACTGGGGAGACAATGAGCAGTTCTTC. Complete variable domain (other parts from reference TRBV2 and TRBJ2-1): EPEVTQTPSHQVTQMGQEVILRCVPISNHLYFYWYRQILGQKVEFLVSFYNNEISEKSEIFDDQFSVERPDGSNFTLKIRSTKLEDSAMYFCASKDWGDNEQFFGPGTRLTVL.

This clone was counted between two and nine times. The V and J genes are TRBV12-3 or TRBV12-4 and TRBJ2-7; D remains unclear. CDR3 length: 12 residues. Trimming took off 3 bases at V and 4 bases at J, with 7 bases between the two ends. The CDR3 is CASSLGKYEQYF. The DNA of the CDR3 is TGTGCCAGCAGTTTGGGGAAATACGAGCAGTACTTC.